The 5 T cell receptor beta chains presented below share a single source sample, sequenced in a study of radiotherapy plus CTLA-4 blockade in lung cancer. Using immunoSEQ multiplex PCR, the repertoire was profiled, and TCRdb retains in-frame clones only, with some absent. Here the sample spans 85,000 to 95,000 clones, roughly four fifths being singletons. Specimen: peripheral blood, collected from a patient treated with radiotherapy plus ipilimumab. The receptors stem from a human donor with non-small cell lung cancer that progressed on radiotherapy plus ipilimumab.

The V call is TRBV6-1, the J call TRBJ2-6, with D perhaps matching TRBD1 or TRBD2 (5 bases each). Germline CDR1 is MNHNS and CDR2 is SASEGT. The CDR3 spans 19 residues. V was clipped by 4 bases and J by 0 bases, with 19 bases between them. The CDR3 region is CASSAPTGRLASGANVLTF. DNA of the CDR3: TGTGCCAGCAGTGCGCCCACGGGACGCCTCGCCTCTGGGGCCAACGTCCTGACTTTC.

This sequence joins TRBV2 and TRBJ2-7, with 8 bases that match TRBD1. V was clipped by 3 bases and J by 3 bases; unmatched bases: 7. This CDR3 is 15 amino acids long. The germline gives CDR1 SNHLY, CDR2 FYNNEI. In DNA, the CDR3 is TGTGCCAGCAGTGATGGGACAGGAGACTTCTACGAGCAGTACGTC. Amino acid sequence: CASSDGTGDFYEQYV.

The CDR3 DNA reads as TGTGCCTGGAGTGACAGGGGGCGCGGTGAGCAGTTCTTC. Its translation: CAWSDRGRGEQFF. The J gene is TRBJ2-1, the V gene TRBV30; TRBD1 matches at 9 bases. V lost 1 base and J lost 9; bases outside the gene matches: 4. CDR1 and CDR2 (germline): GTSNPN, SVGIG (reference sequence). The CDR3 length is 13 residues. Full variable domain (outside the CDR3, taken from reference TRBV30 and TRBJ2-1): SQTIHQWPATLVQPVGSPLSLECTVEGTSNPNLYWYRQAAGRGLQLLFYSVGIGQISSEVPQNLSASRPQDRQFILSSKKLLLSDSGFYLCAWSDRGRGEQFFGPGTRLTVL.

The rearrangement uses TRBV9 and TRBJ2-1, with D tentatively TRBD1 or TRBD2 (6 bases each). Germline V gives CDR1 SGDLS, CDR2 YYNGEE. The CDR3 contains 13 residues. V was trimmed by 3 bases and J by 8 bases, leaving 12 bases between them. CDR3 DNA sequence: TGTGCCAGCAGCGGAGGGGGGTACGATGAGCAGTTCTTC. Protein: CASSGGGYDEQFF.

V gene TRBV4-1 combines with J gene TRBJ2-2; TRBD2 agrees at 7 bases. There are 17 residues in the CDR3. The V segment lost 0 bases and the J segment 0 bases; nucleotides outside the gene matches: 4. Germline V CDR1 and CDR2: MGHRA, YSYEKL. CDR3 sequence: CASSQDSLAANTGELFF. CDR3 sequence (DNA): TGCGCCAGCAGCCAAGATAGCCTAGCGGCGAACACCGGGGAGCTGTTTTTT.